These 21 T cell receptor beta chains were sequenced from one sample in a study of T cells after yellow fever vaccination. Each CDR3 protein is one row after TCRdb ran MiXCR on the 5' RACE reads. The sample contains 300,000 to 400,000 distinct CDR3 sequences, 3% to 4.5% of which appear only once. The input for sequencing was PBMCs, taken 5 days after the yellow fever booster vaccination. These receptors all come from a man in his late teens or twenties who received the YFV17D yellow fever vaccine.

This chain connects TRBV6-5 to TRBJ1-1; D is unresolved. Germline assignment: CDR1 MNHEY and CDR2 SVGAGI. Trimming stripped 5 bases from V and 8 bases from J, with 15 bases between. There are 13 residues in the CDR3. The CDR3 sequence is CASSHLSDREAFF. For the CDR3, the DNA is TGTGCCAGCAGTCACCTGTCCGACCGGGAAGCTTTCTTT.

This clonotype was found a few times. This chain links TRBV30 with TRBJ2-1; D remains unclear. The V gene lost 2 bases and the J gene lost 9 bases, with 8 bases spanning the gap. The germline CDR1 and CDR2 sequences are GTSNPN and SVGIG (reference sequence). The CDR3 length is 11 residues. The CDR3 DNA follows: TGTGCCTGGAGTACCCGGAGTGAGCAGTTCTTC. This translates into CAWSTRSEQFF.

In this sample, this clonotype turned up a few times. The genes are TRBV7-2 and TRBJ2-3; 11 bases are a match to TRBD1. The J segment lost 6 bases and the V segment lost 8 bases, leaving 10 bases of the junction unmatched. The germline gives CDR1 SGHTA, CDR2 FQGNSA. The CDR3 totals 15 residues. CDR3 coding DNA: TGTGCCAGCCTCCGCGGACAGGGGGCGAGGGATACGCAGTATTTT. Encoded protein: CASLRGQGARDTQYF.

This clonotype was observed a single time. The rearrangement joins TRBV7-9 to TRBJ2-3; 11 nucleotides match TRBD2. V dropped 3 bases and J dropped 2; count of bases not matched to a gene: 4. The CDR3 has 16 residues. Germline CDR1 reads SEHNR; CDR2 reads FQNEAQ (reference sequence). The CDR3 region has the DNA TGTGCCAGCAGCTTGGGGACTAGCGGCTTCACAGATACGCAGTATTTT. It codes for CASSLGTSGFTDTQYF.

Many counts were recorded for this clonotype. The V call is TRBV5-1, the J call TRBJ2-1, with D possibly matching TRBD1 (6 bases). In germline, CDR1 is SGHRS, CDR2 YFSETQ. V was pared by 0 bases and J by 4 bases, with 8 bases between. This CDR3 comprises 14 residues. The CDR3 reads CASSLGTDYNEQFF. The CDR3 region has the DNA TGCGCCAGCAGCTTGGGGACAGATTACAATGAGCAGTTCTTC.

This clonotype has a count of ten or more. The rearrangement uses TRBV20-1 and TRBJ2-5; 14 nucleotides line up with TRBD2. Germline V gives CDR1 DFQATT, CDR2 SNEGSKA (reference sequence). The CDR3 has 18 residues. V trimming: 6 bases; J trimming: 5 bases; junction bases outside the gene matches: 17. As DNA, the CDR3 is TGCAGTGCCGACCCCAGGGGTCGACTAGCGGGGGGGAGGGAGACCCAGTACTTC. This gives the protein CSADPRGRLAGGRETQYF.

The chain is built from TRBV27 and TRBJ1-6; no clear D. This CDR3 contains 14 residues. In germline, CDR1 is MNHEY, CDR2 SMNVEV (reference sequence). With 4 bases removed from V and 8 bases from J, the gap between germline ends came to 12 bases. The CDR3 here is CASSYRAYDSPLHF. The CDR3, as DNA: TGTGCCAGCAGTTACCGGGCCTACGATTCACCCCTCCACTTT.

The genes are TRBV15 and TRBJ2-3; 7 positions match TRBD1. Germline loops: CDR1 LNHNV, CDR2 YYDKDF (reference sequence). V was clipped by 1 base and J by 5 bases; unmatched bases: 6. This CDR3 has 15 amino acids. The CDR3: CATSRVKGAGDTQYF. DNA for the CDR3: TGTGCCACCAGCAGAGTGAAGGGGGCCGGAGATACGCAGTATTTT.

DNA for the CDR3: TGTGCCAGCAGCTTCGGGGGGTATTCACCCCTCCACTTT. Translated, it gives CASSFGGYSPLHF. V gene TRBV5-4 combines with J gene TRBJ1-6; possibly TRBD1 for D (5 bases). Trimming left V 2 bases short and J 8 bases short, with 8 bases between. Germline CDR1 SGHNT, CDR2 YYREEE (reference sequence). The CDR3 loop spans 13 amino acids.

This clonotype was seen more than once but under ten times. The rearrangement uses TRBV7-8 and TRBJ2-7; 9 bases are shared with TRBD2. The CDR3 totals 15 residues. After removal of 1 base from V and 9 bases from J, the junction contained 10 bases not matched to a gene. Germline V gene sequence: CDR1 SGHVS, CDR2 FQNEAQ. The CDR3 spells CASSLERGGGVMQYF. The CDR3 nucleotides are TGTGCCAGCAGCTTAGAACGCGGCGGGGGGGTAATGCAGTACTTC.

This chain connects TRBV27 to TRBJ1-4, with D perhaps TRBD1 (5 bases). V lost 3 bases to trimming and J lost 8 bases, with 13 bases between them. Germline V gives CDR1 MNHEY, CDR2 SMNVEV (reference sequence). This CDR3 spans 14 amino acids. This CDR3 reads CASSLGPNREKLFF. The CDR3 bases are TGTGCCAGCAGTTTGGGGCCCAATCGGGAAAAACTGTTTTTT. The entire variable domain, with the rest obtained from reference TRBV27 and TRBJ1-4, is as follows: EAQVTQNPRYLITVTGKKLTVTCSQNMNHEYMSWYRQDPGLGLRQIYYSMNVEVTDKGDVPEGYKVSRKEKRNFPLILESPSPNQTSLYFCASSLGPNREKLFFGSGTQLSVL.

This clonotype was counted only a few times. The chain carries TRBV5-1 and TRBJ2-7, with TRBD2 matching 8 bases. The ends lost 3 bases at V and 2 bases at J; junction bases unmatched: 4. CDR3 length equals 14 residues. The germline CDR1 and CDR2 sequences are SGHRS and YFSETQ. CDR3 loop: CASSSRGGPYEQYF. CDR3 nucleotide sequence: TGCGCCAGCAGCTCCCGGGGGGGCCCCTACGAGCAGTACTTC. Using reference TRBV5-1 and TRBJ2-7 for the parts outside the CDR3, the full variable domain is KAGVTQTPRYLIKTRGQQVTLSCSPISGHRSVSWYQQTPGQGLQFLFEYFSETQRNKGNFPGRFSGRQFSNSRSEMNVSTLELGDSALYLCASSSRGGPYEQYFGPGTRLTVT.

V usage is TRBV7-2 and J usage is TRBJ2-5; TRBD2 matches 11 bases. The CDR3 loop spans 16 amino acids. CDR1 is SGHTA, CDR2 FQGNSA, per germline. Trimming took 3 bases from V and 2 from J; bases not matched to a gene: 5. The CDR3 is CASSFTSGGLQETQYF. As DNA, the CDR3 is TGTGCCAGCAGCTTTACTAGCGGGGGACTGCAAGAGACCCAGTACTTC.

This clonotype was counted many times. The V gene is TRBV19, the J gene TRBJ1-2; perhaps TRBD1 as D (5 bases). The CDR3 runs 13 residues. From germline, CDR1 is LNHDA and CDR2 SQIVND (reference sequence). V lost 7 bases and J lost 10, with 19 bases in between. The CDR3 here is CASTTRRGEVYTF. The DNA for the CDR3 is TGTGCCAGTACGACGAGAAGGGGAGAGGTCTACACCTTC.

This clonotype was counted only a few times. The chain employs TRBV7-3 and TRBJ2-7; 9 bases match TRBD2. This CDR3 comprises 13 residues. In germline, CDR1 is SGHTA, CDR2 FQGTGA. V trimming: 2 bases; J trimming: 12 bases; junction bases outside the gene matches: 8. The CDR3 region is CASSLSSGEHLYV. The CDR3 bases are TGTGCCAGCAGCTTATCTAGCGGGGAGCATTTGTACGTC.

This chain connects TRBV7-9 to TRBJ2-1; 8 bases map to TRBD2. Trimming removed 1 base from V and 11 bases from J; junction bases left unmatched: 10. The CDR3 is made up of 15 amino acids. Germline V lookup: CDR1 SEHNR, CDR2 FQNEAQ (reference sequence). The chain's CDR3 is CASSLGAGVWDKQFF. The CDR3 DNA reads as TGTGCCAGCAGCTTAGGAGCGGGGGTCTGGGATAAGCAGTTCTTC. Full variable domain (remainder filled in from reference TRBV7-9 and TRBJ2-1): DTGVSQNPRHKITKRGQNVTFRCDPISEHNRLYWYRQTLGQGPEFLTYFQNEAQLEKSRLLSDRFSAERPKGSFSTLEIQRTEQGDSAMYLCASSLGAGVWDKQFFGPGTRLTVL.

The chain carries TRBV6-2 or TRBV6-3 and TRBJ2-3; 12 bases fit TRBD2. This CDR3 spans 13 amino acids. V trimming: 5 bases; J trimming: 11 bases; junction bases outside the gene matches: 5. Germline V lookup: CDR1 MNHEY, CDR2 SVGEGT. CDR3: CASSRLAGVLQYF. CDR3 sequence (DNA): TGTGCCAGCAGTCGACTAGCGGGGGTGCTGCAGTATTTT.

In this sample, this clonotype turned up many times. This chain joins TRBV7-2 and TRBJ2-5, with D possibly TRBD1 on 6 matching bases. Germline V gene data show CDR1 as SGHTA and CDR2 as FQGNSA. The ends were cut back, 2 bases at V and 2 bases at J, with 15 bases in the middle. The CDR3 totals 16 residues. In DNA form, the CDR3 reads TGTGCCAGCAGCTTAAAATCTTGGCAGGGGCAAGAGACCCAGTACTTC. It translates to CASSLKSWQGQETQYF.

V and J are TRBV3-1 and TRBJ2-1, with 9 bases fitting TRBD2. Trimming took 1 base from V and 0 from J; bases not matched to a gene: 10. Germline V gene sequence: CDR1 LGHDT, CDR2 YNNKEL (reference sequence). CDR3 size: 19 residues. This CDR3 is CASSQGLAVVSSSYNEQFF. Written as DNA, the CDR3 is TGTGCCAGCAGCCAAGGACTAGCGGTGGTCAGTAGCTCCTACAATGAGCAGTTCTTC.

In this sample, this clonotype turned up many times. The rearrangement links TRBV7-2 to TRBJ1-2, with 9 bases aligning to TRBD1. With 0 bases clipped from V and 4 bases from J, the junction kept 21 bases outside the gene matches. Germline V gene sequence: CDR1 SGHTA, CDR2 FQGNSA. The CDR3 totals 21 residues. The chain's CDR3 is CASSLAFKLKRGQGSGYGYTF. The CDR3 DNA sequence: TGTGCCAGCAGCTTAGCGTTTAAGTTAAAGAGAGGACAGGGGTCAGGCTATGGCTACACCTTC.

The V gene is TRBV18, the J gene TRBJ2-7; D is perhaps TRBD2 (5 bases). There are 12 residues in the CDR3. Germline V gene data show CDR1 as KGHSH and CDR2 as LQKENI. The V end was cut by 2 bases, the J end by 7 bases, with 9 bases between. The CDR3 nucleotides read TGTGCCAGCTCACCAGAGGGTAGGGAGCAGTACTTC. Translating it yields CASSPEGREQYF.